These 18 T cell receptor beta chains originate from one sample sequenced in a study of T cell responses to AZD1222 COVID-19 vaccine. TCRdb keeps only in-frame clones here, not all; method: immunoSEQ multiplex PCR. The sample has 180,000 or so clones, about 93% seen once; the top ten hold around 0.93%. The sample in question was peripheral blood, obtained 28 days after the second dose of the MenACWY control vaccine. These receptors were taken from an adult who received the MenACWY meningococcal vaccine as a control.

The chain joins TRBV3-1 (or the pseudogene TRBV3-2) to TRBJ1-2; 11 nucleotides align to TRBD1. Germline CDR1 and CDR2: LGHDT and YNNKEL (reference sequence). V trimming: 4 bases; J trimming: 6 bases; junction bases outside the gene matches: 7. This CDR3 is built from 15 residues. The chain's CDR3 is CASSPPGQGADGYTF. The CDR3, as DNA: TGTGCCAGCAGCCCACCTGGACAGGGGGCGGATGGCTACACCTTC.

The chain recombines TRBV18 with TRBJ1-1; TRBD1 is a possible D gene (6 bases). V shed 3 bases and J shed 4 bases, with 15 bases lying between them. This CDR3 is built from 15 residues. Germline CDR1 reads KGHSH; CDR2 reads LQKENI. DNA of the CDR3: TGTGCCAGCTCACCCGTAGGGGGTTGGGCCACTGAAGCTTTCTTT. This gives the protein CASSPVGGWATEAFF.

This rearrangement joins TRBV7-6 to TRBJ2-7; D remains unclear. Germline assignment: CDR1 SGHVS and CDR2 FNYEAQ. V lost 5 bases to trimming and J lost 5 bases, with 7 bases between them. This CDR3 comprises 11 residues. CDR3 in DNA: TGTGCCAGCAGCCTCAACGACGAGCAGTACTTC. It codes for CASSLNDEQYF.

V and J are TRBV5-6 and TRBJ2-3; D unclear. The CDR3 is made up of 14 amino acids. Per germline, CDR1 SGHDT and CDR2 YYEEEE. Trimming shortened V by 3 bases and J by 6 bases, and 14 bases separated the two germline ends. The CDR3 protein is CASSSTWSGDTQYF. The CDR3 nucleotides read TGTGCCAGCAGCTCTACCTGGTCTGGGGATACGCAGTATTTT.

CDR3 protein: CASSLGLTERNEKLFF. The DNA of the CDR3 is TGTGCCAGCAGCTTAGGTTTGACAGAACGTAATGAAAAACTGTTTTTT. The V gene is TRBV7-2, the J gene TRBJ1-4, with D possibly being TRBD1 (5 bases). V dropped 1 base and J dropped 4 bases, with 13 bases sitting between them. This CDR3 has 16 residues. Germline lookup yields CDR1 SGHTA and CDR2 FQGNSA.

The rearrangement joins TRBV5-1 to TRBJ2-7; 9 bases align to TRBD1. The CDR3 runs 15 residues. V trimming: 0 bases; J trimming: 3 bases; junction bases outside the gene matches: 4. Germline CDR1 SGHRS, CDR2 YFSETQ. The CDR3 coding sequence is TGCGCCAGCAGCTTGGCCGGGACAGGGTTCTACGAGCAGTACTTC. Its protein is CASSLAGTGFYEQYF.

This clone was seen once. The CDR3: CASSYSGRAAYGYTF. In nucleotides, the CDR3 is TGTGCCAGCAGTTACTCAGGCAGGGCAGCCTATGGCTACACCTTC. This chain links TRBV6-5 with TRBJ1-2; maybe TRBD1 (5 bases). The germline gives CDR1 MNHEY, CDR2 SVGAGI. The CDR3 has 15 amino acids. Trimming removed 0 bases at V and 4 bases at J, with 12 bases between.

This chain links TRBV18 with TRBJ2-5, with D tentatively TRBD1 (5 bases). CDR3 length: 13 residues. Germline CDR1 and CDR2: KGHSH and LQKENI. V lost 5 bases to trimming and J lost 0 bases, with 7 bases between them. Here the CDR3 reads CASSSGNQETQYF. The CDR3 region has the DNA TGTGCCAGCTCATCAGGGAACCAAGAGACCCAGTACTTC.

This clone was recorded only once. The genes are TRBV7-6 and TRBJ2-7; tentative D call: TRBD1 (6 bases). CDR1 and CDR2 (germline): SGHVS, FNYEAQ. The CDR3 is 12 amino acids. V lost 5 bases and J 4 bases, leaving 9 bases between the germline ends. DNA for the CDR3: TGTGCCAGCAGCCTCACAGGGTACGAGCAGTACTTC. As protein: CASSLTGYEQYF. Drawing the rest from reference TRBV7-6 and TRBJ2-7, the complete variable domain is GAGVSQSPRYKVTKRGQDVALRCDPISGHVSLYWYRQALGQGPEFLTYFNYEAQQDKSGLPNDRFSAERPEGSISTLTIQRTEQRDSAMYRCASSLTGYEQYFGPGTRLTVT.

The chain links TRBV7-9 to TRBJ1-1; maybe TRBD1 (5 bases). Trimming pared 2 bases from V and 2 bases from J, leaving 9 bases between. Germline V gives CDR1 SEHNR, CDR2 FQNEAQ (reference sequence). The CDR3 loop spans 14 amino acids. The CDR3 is CASSLRGENTEAFF. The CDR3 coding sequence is TGTGCCAGCAGCTTAAGAGGGGAAAACACTGAAGCTTTCTTT.

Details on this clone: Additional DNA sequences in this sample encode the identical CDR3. The CDR3 spells CASSQVSNYGYTF. CDR3 nucleotides: TGTGCCAGCAGCCAAGTGTCAAACTATGGCTACACCTTC. V usage is TRBV3-1 (or the pseudogene TRBV3-2) and J usage is TRBJ1-2; D uncertain. The CDR3 runs to 13 residues. V was pared by 1 base and J by 2 bases, with 5 bases between. Germline CDR1 LGHDT, CDR2 YNNKEL (reference sequence).

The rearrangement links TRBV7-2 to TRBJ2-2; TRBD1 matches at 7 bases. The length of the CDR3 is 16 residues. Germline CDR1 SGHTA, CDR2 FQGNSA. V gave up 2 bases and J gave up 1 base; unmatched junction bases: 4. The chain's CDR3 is CASSLHRTGNTGELFF. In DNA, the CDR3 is TGTGCCAGCAGCTTACATAGGACAGGGAACACCGGGGAGCTGTTTTTT.

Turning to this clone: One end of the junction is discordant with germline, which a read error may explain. The CDR3 nucleotides read TGTGCCAGCAGTTTAAGGGGGAACTCTGAAGCTTTCTTT. Amino acids: CASSLRGNSEAFF. The chain joins TRBV28 to TRBJ1-1, with D possibly matching TRBD1 (6 bases). The CDR3 loop spans 13 amino acids. CDR1 MDHEN and CDR2 SYDVKM come from the germline V gene.

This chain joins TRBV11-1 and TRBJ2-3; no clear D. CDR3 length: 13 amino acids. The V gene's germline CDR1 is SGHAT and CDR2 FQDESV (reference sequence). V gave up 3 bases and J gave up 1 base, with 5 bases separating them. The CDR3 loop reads CASSFSGTDTQYF. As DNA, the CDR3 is TGTGCCAGCAGCTTTTCTGGCACAGATACGCAGTATTTT.

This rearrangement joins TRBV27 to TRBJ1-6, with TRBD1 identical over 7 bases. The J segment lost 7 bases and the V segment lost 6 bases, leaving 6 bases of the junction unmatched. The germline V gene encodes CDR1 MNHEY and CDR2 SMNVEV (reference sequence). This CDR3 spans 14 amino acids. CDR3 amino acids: CASRAGTANSPLHF. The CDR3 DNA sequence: TGTGCCAGCAGAGCCGGGACAGCCAATTCACCCCTCCACTTT.

DNA of the CDR3: TGTGCCAGCAGCTTATTCGAGGGGCGTTATGGCTACACCTTC. Translated, it gives CASSLFEGRYGYTF. This sequence joins TRBV7-2 and TRBJ1-2; the D gene is possibly TRBD1 (5 bases). Germline loops: CDR1 SGHTA, CDR2 FQGNSA. This CDR3 contains 14 residues. V dropped 2 bases and J dropped 5 bases, with 12 bases sitting between them.

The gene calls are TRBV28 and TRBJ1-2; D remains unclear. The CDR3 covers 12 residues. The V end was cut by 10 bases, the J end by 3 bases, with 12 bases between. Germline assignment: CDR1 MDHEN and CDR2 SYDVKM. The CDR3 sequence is CATRHPDYGYTF. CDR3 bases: TGTGCCACCCGACACCCGGACTATGGCTACACCTTC.

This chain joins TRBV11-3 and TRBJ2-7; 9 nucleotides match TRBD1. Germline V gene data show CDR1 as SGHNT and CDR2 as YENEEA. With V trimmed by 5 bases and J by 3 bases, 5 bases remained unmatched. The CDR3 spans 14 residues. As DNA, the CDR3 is TGTGCCAGCAGCGCCGGGACAGGGAGCTACGAGCAGTACTTC. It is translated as CASSAGTGSYEQYF.